The following is a TCR beta chain sequence with its context. The antigen this receptor binds is unknown. No quality values exist for individual bases; no much larger clone is one base distant. Libraries were made using 5' RACE. These reads were obtained on an Illumina HiSeq 2000. A universal primer binding site was added through template switching, and the final cDNA carried a unique molecular identifier so that TCR cDNA molecules could be counted accurately. First-strand cDNA for TCR alpha and beta chains was synthesized from specific primers in the conserved constant-segment region. To control for contamination, every cDNA library carried two barcodes: a SMART-Mk sample barcode plus Illumina barcodes. TruSeq adapter sequences, together with Illumina sample barcodes, were added in two successive PCR steps. The TCR alpha and beta cDNA libraries were sequenced on the Illumina HiSeq platform using custom primers. On the authors' methods: Unique molecular identifiers were extracted from raw reads with MiGEC, and CDR3 positions were determined with MiXCR. For each individual, recombination models were inferred using an EM algorithm with the repgenHMM and IGoR tools. The analysis of shared clonotypes was done with the tcR package in R, with sharing normalized by the product of cloneset sizes. Out-of-frame nonproductive sequences were analyzed to study raw recombination free of thymic and clonal selection effects. TCRdb handled the public reads itself, with Q25 trimming in fastp and clone calling in MiXCR, and kept productive beta chains. Identical CDR3 protein sequences are pooled into one entry, listed with their most common genes and DNA. TCRdb, not the original authors, processed these V and J calls. For this sample there are roughly 570,000 distinct CDR3 sequences; around 9.6% appear just once. Roughly 3.2% of the sample comes from the top ten.

These data are taken from a study of identical twins (dated by TCRdb to the mid-2010s). For the wider study: To test whether fetal clonotypes persist, this study deep-sequenced TCR alpha and beta repertoires from monozygotic twins, from unrelated adults of various ages, and from cord blood. To rule out contamination, replicate twin experiments were performed at different times with different library preparation protocols.

What the authors observed across the whole study: Abundant cord blood beta clonotypes had fewer insertions, young adult naive repertoires showed a similar but weaker trend, and memory repertoires showed no such trend. Compared with coincidental sharing between unrelated individuals, out-of-frame TCR alpha sequences shared between twins had an excess of sequences with low generation probability. Excess twin sharing in beta out-of-frame sequences was weaker because fewer shared sequences lowered the signal-to-noise ratio. Invariant T cells such as MAIT and iNKT could partly confound zero-insertion analyses, although diverse VJ usage argued against such confounding for most clonotypes. Conclusions relied on cross-sectional statistical analysis, since the same donors could not be followed over many years. Recombination models systematically underestimated out-of-frame TCR alpha sharing in monozygotic twins but agreed with sharing between unrelated individuals.

V is cut back by 3 bases and J by 4 bases, with 9 bases in the junction unmatched. The CDR3 contains 15 residues, cysteine and phenylalanine counted. Of all the DNA, just the CDR3 is kept, 45 bases in frame from base 1. The germline V gene specifies SGHRS as CDR1 and YFSETQ as CDR2. Every donor was a healthy Caucasian. The twin cohort consisted of three pairs of female monozygotic twins, all aged 18 to 29 years. Peripheral blood mononuclear cells were used as the source from which RNA for TCR libraries was isolated. The sample was also linked to a second study, of yellow fever vaccine responses in identical twins. The other study reports the following: The authors reported that the T cell response to vaccination in identical twins appeared partly convergent and partly personalized. In identical twins, the study followed T cell clones that responded to the vaccine with precision.

The chain joins TRBV5-1 to TRBJ2-5, and TRBD1 matches 7 of the central bases. Sequencing was performed on PBMCs. The sequence was obtained from a woman aged 18-29 years in good health. The DNA sequence is TGCGCCAGCAGCTCGGGACAGATGCTGGCAGAGACCCAGTACTTC. Its translation reads: CASSSGQMLAETQYF.